These 25 T cell receptor beta chains share one sample of origin, sequenced in a study of blood T cell repertoires in COVID-19. Here immunoSEQ multiplex PCR was the method, and the copy in TCRdb shows in-frame clones only, minus some. The sample records around 180,000 clones, around 83% being singletons. The sequenced material came from peripheral blood. The source of these receptors is a human donor in a cohort sampled during active COVID-19.

The chain uses TRBV21-1 and TRBJ2-7; no check of the table's D call, TRBD1, against the DNA was made. TRBV21-1 is shown as a pseudogene. This CDR3 is 18 amino acids long. This CDR3 is CASSKTLRDREFPYEQYF. CDR3 DNA: TGTGCCAGCAGCAAAACCCTCCGGGACAGGGAATTCCCCTACGAGCAGTACTTC.

The chain couples TRBV7-2 to TRBJ2-2, with TRBD2 matching 15 bases. V shed 9 bases and J 4 bases; nucleotides not matched to a gene: 6. This CDR3 region has 16 residues. The germline gives CDR1 SGHTA, CDR2 FQGNSA. In DNA form, the CDR3 reads TGTGCCAGTAGGACTAGCGGGGGGGCGCGCACCGGGGAGCTGTTTTTT. Protein: CASRTSGGARTGELFF. The entire variable domain, with the rest obtained from reference TRBV7-2 and TRBJ2-2, is as follows: GAGVSQSPSNKVTEKGKDVELRCDPISGHTALYWYRQSLGQGLEFLIYFQGNSAPDKSGLPSDRFSAERTGGSVSTLTIQRTQQEDSAVYLCASRTSGGARTGELFFGEGSRLTVL.

V is TRBV6-6 and J is TRBJ1-5, with a weak D call TRBD1 (6 bases). The CDR3 loop spans 15 amino acids. Germline CDR1 MNHNY, CDR2 SVGAGI (reference sequence). Between the trimmed V and J ends, which lost 0 bases and 3 bases, there was a span of 9 bases. CDR3 in DNA: TGTGCCAGCAGTTACTCACAGGGAGTCAATCAGCCCCAGCATTTT. It yields the protein CASSYSQGVNQPQHF.

This chain uses TRBV4-3 with TRBJ1-2; 7 bases line up with TRBD1. The CDR3 runs 14 residues. CDR1 is LGHNA, CDR2 YSLEER, per germline. V gave up 1 base and J gave up 4 bases; unmatched junction bases: 3. CDR3 loop: CASSQGDRTYGYTF. In DNA, the CDR3 is TGCGCCAGCAGCCAAGGGGACAGAACCTATGGCTACACCTTC.

The chain joins TRBV2 to TRBJ1-2; possibly TRBD1 for D (5 bases). Trimming removed 0 bases from V and 7 bases from J, with 15 bases in between. Per the germline V gene, CDR1 is SNHLY and CDR2 is FYNNEI. The CDR3 has 15 amino acids. The CDR3 region is CASSEAQAGMGGYTF. DNA for the CDR3: TGTGCCAGCAGTGAAGCGCAGGCAGGGATGGGTGGCTACACCTTC.

This clone appeared a few times. The chain has TRBV19 and TRBJ1-1; tentatively, D is TRBD1 (5 bases). The CDR3 contains 16 residues. V was shortened by 4 bases and J by 4 bases, with 19 bases between the two germline ends. Germline lookup yields CDR1 LNHDA and CDR2 SQIVND (reference sequence). For the CDR3, the DNA is TGTGCCAGTAGTAGGGATGGGGCCCGAGGTCGCACTGAAGCTTTCTTT. Amino acids: CASSRDGARGRTEAFF.

This chain uses TRBV19 with TRBJ2-3; TRBD2 might be the D (5 bases). The CDR3 has 14 residues. The V end was cut by 5 bases, the J end by 5 bases, with 14 bases between. Per germline, CDR1 LNHDA and CDR2 SQIVND (reference sequence). This chain's CDR3 is CASSPRGVGDTQYF. The CDR3 DNA sequence: TGTGCCAGTAGTCCCCGGGGAGTAGGAGATACGCAGTATTTT.

The chain links TRBV5-4 to TRBJ1-5; D is perhaps TRBD1 (6 bases). Germline V CDR1 and CDR2: SGHNT, YYREEE (reference sequence). This CDR3 is 14 amino acids long. The V and J ends lost 0 bases and 5 bases respectively, with 9 bases between them. The CDR3 nucleotides read TGTGCCAGCAGCTTGGATGGGGGCGATCAGCCCCAGCATTTT. Translation: CASSLDGGDQPQHF.

The chain couples TRBV11-2 to TRBJ2-7, with 15 bases that match TRBD2. The CDR3 is made up of 17 amino acids. The ends lost 6 bases at V and 4 bases at J; junction bases unmatched: 10. From germline, CDR1 is SGHAT and CDR2 FQNNGV. Here the CDR3 DNA reads TGTGCCAGCAGGCGATTACCCGGGACTAGCGGGGGGTACGAGCAGTACTTC. Amino acids: CASRRLPGTSGGYEQYF.

The chain couples TRBV7-9 to TRBJ2-7; 7 bases match TRBD1. The trim removed 1 base at V and 3 bases at J, leaving 6 bases unmatched. Germline CDR1 is SEHNR and CDR2 is FQNEAQ (reference sequence). This CDR3 is built from 15 residues. CDR3 residues: CASSLVADRVYEQYF. The CDR3 bases are TGTGCCAGCAGCTTAGTAGCCGACAGGGTCTACGAGCAGTACTTC.

This clone was seen a handful of times. The V and J genes are TRBV5-1 and TRBJ2-2; possible D gene TRBD1, 6 bases. V gave up 4 bases and J gave up 2 bases, with 15 bases separating them. This CDR3 contains 16 residues. Looked up from germline, CDR1 is SGHRS and CDR2 is YFSETQ. CDR3 nucleotides: TGCGCCAGCAGCCTACAGGGAGATATTAACACCGGGGAGCTGTTTTTT. Protein: CASSLQGDINTGELFF.

The chain carries TRBV27 and TRBJ1-4; 7 bases agree with TRBD1. V lost 3 bases to trimming and J lost 10 bases; unmatched junction nucleotides: 8. Germline CDR1 and CDR2: MNHEY and SMNVEV (reference sequence). The CDR3 extends over 14 amino acids. For the CDR3, the DNA is TGTGCCAGCAGTTTGGACAGGTCATGGGGAAAACTGTTTTTT. Translated: CASSLDRSWGKLFF. The variable domain in full, with the rest retrieved from reference TRBV27 and TRBJ1-4, is EAQVTQNPRYLITVTGKKLTVTCSQNMNHEYMSWYRQDPGLGLRQIYYSMNVEVTDKGDVPEGYKVSRKEKRNFPLILESPSPNQTSLYFCASSLDRSWGKLFFGSGTQLSVL.

A word on this clone: Sequence at one end of the junction differs from germline and may be a read error. The V gene is TRBV7-7, the J gene TRBJ2-6; maybe TRBD1 (6 bases). The CDR3 runs 18 residues. The germline V gene has CDR1 SSHAT and CDR2 FNYEAQ (reference sequence). As DNA, the CDR3 is TGTGCTAGCAGCCCGGGGAGACAGGTGACCTCTGGGGCCAACGTCCTGACTTTC. This codes for CASSPGRQVTSGANVLTF.

The chain couples TRBV5-1 to TRBJ1-2; 7 nucleotides line up with TRBD1. The junction had 7 bases not matched to a gene; V was cut back by 4 bases and J by 4 bases. The CDR3 runs to 14 residues. Germline V gives CDR1 SGHRS, CDR2 YFSETQ. For the CDR3, the DNA is TGCGCCAGCAGCGGCGGGACAGAGACCTATGGCTACACCTTC. Translating gives CASSGGTETYGYTF.

The chain has TRBV11-3 and TRBJ2-3, with a tentative D call TRBD1 (5 bases). The germline V and J ends were trimmed by 5 bases and 0 bases, with 12 bases remaining between them. Germline lookup yields CDR1 SGHNT and CDR2 YENEEA. The CDR3 consists of 15 residues. In nucleotides, the CDR3 is TGTGCCAGCAGCCAAATTGGGGCAAGCACAGATACGCAGTATTTT. It specifies CASSQIGASTDTQYF.

The chain combines TRBV28 with TRBJ2-7, with D unclear. From germline, CDR1 is MDHEN and CDR2 SYDVKM. Trimming left V 6 bases short and J 5 bases short, with 20 bases between. The CDR3 covers 15 residues. This CDR3 is CASSPPGRPPDEQYF. Here the CDR3 DNA reads TGTGCCAGCAGCCCCCCGGGTAGGCCTCCTGACGAGCAGTACTTC.

The chain couples TRBV7-3 to TRBJ2-3, with 12 positions matching TRBD2. This CDR3 is 16 amino acids long. V trimming: 1 base; J trimming: 6 bases; junction bases outside the gene matches: 5. CDR1 and CDR2 (germline): SGHTA, FQGTGA. The CDR3 here is CASSLIPTSGGDTQYF. The CDR3 bases are TGTGCCAGCAGCTTAATACCGACTAGCGGGGGTGATACGCAGTATTTT.

The chain uses TRBV4-2 and TRBJ1-1, with D unresolved. Per germline, CDR1 LGHNA and CDR2 YNFKEQ. V was cut by 0 bases and J by 1 base, with 9 bases left in between. The CDR3 has 15 amino acids. CDR3 in DNA: TGTGCCAGCAGCCAAGATCGGTTCGAGAACACTGAAGCTTTCTTT. It specifies CASSQDRFENTEAFF.

This chain joins TRBV5-6 and TRBJ1-5; no definite D call. Germline CDR1 reads SGHDT; CDR2 reads YYEEEE. This CDR3 is built from 13 residues. V was pared by 1 base and J by 3 bases, with 5 bases between. This CDR3 is CASSLKANQPQHF. The CDR3 coding sequence is TGTGCCAGCAGCTTGAAAGCCAATCAGCCCCAGCATTTT.

On this clone itself: The same CDR3 can be traced to other DNA sequences in this sample. V and J are TRBV7-9 and TRBJ2-7, with 9 bases matching TRBD2. The CDR3 loop spans 14 amino acids. Unmatched junction bases numbered 0, after V lost 3 bases and J lost 0 bases. Looked up from germline, CDR1 is SEHNR and CDR2 is FQNEAQ (reference sequence). Here the CDR3 reads CASSLTSGSYEQYF. The CDR3 DNA reads TGTGCCAGCAGCTTGACTAGCGGCTCCTACGAGCAGTACTTC.

The gene calls are TRBV5-1 and TRBJ1-3, with D unclear. The germline CDR1 and CDR2 sequences are SGHRS and YFSETQ. This CDR3 comprises 15 residues. Trimming removed 0 bases at V and 4 bases at J, with 11 bases between. Written as DNA, the CDR3 is TGCGCCAGCAGCTTGGCCGGGGAGAGCGGAAACACCATATATTTT. This encodes CASSLAGESGNTIYF.

This clone was detected only a few times. This chain uses TRBV11-3 with TRBJ2-5, with D tentatively TRBD2 (5 bases). Germline CDR1 reads SGHNT; CDR2 reads YENEEA. Trimming took 4 bases from V and 4 from J, leaving 13 bases between them. There are 14 residues in the CDR3. The CDR3, as DNA: TGTGCCAGCAGCTCGAGGGCCGTCGGAGAGACCCAGTACTTC. Amino acid sequence: CASSSRAVGETQYF.

This clone was detected a few times. The rearrangement joins TRBV9 to TRBJ2-7; TRBD1 agrees at 11 bases. Germline CDR1 reads SGDLS; CDR2 reads YYNGEE. This CDR3 has 15 residues. The ends lost 3 bases at V and 3 bases at J; junction bases unmatched: 5. For the CDR3, the DNA is TGTGCCAGCAGCGCCTGGGACAGGGGGGACTACGAGCAGTACTTC. It yields the protein CASSAWDRGDYEQYF.

The rearrangement joins TRBV2 to TRBJ2-3; 11 nucleotides match TRBD2. The CDR3 has 15 residues. The V gene end was trimmed by 6 bases and the J gene end by 4 bases; junction bases not matched to a gene: 6. The germline gives CDR1 SNHLY, CDR2 FYNNEI. The CDR3 nucleotides are TGTGCCAGCAGGCTTAGCGGGGGGGGTTCAGATACGCAGTATTTT. This sequence encodes CASRLSGGGSDTQYF.

This chain joins TRBV28 and TRBJ1-1, with a tentative D call TRBD1 (5 bases). The CDR3 sequence is 13 residues long. V lost 5 bases, J lost 0 bases, and 7 bases lay in between. Germline lookup yields CDR1 MDHEN and CDR2 SYDVKM. The CDR3 bases are TGTGCCAGCAGTCCAGGGATGAACACTGAAGCTTTCTTT. Protein: CASSPGMNTEAFF.